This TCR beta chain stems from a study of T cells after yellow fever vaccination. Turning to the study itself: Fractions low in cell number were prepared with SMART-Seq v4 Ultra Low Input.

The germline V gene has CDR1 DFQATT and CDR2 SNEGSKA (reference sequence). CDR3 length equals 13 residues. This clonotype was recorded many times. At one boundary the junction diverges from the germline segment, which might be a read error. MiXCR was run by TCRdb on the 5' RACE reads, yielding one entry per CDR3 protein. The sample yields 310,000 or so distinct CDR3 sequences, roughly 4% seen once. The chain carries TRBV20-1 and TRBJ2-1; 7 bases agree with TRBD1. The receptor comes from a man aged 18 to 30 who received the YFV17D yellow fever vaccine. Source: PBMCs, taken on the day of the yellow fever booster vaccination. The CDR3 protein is CSARGDRSNEQFF. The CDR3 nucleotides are TGCAGTGCAAGAGGGGACAGATCCAATGAGCAGTTCTTC.